These T cell receptor beta chains were read from a single sample in a study of molecular identifiers for immune sequencing clone quantification. MiXCR was run by TCRdb on the PCR reads, yielding one entry per CDR3 protein. The sample has over 550,000 distinct CDR3 sequences, about 25% seen once. The sequencing input was naive CD8+ T cells from blood, with Jurkat cell RNA spiked in. The receptors shown here come from a human donor in good health. Some libraries in this study had Jurkat cell RNA spiked in. Both conserved end residues are part of each CDR3. A D gene is named only where the DNA matches it firmly. Size tells how often a clone was seen (once, few, many) or the class of an expanded clone, and some rows leave it out.

>TRBV6-5|TRBJ1-4|.|16|.
CASSQEVPPKGEKLFF
TGTGCCAGCAGCCAAGAGGTCCCCCCAAAGGGTGAAAAACTGTTTTTT
>TRBV12-3/TRBV12-4|TRBJ1-1|TRBD1|14|.
CASSPDRGDTEAFF
TGTGCCAGCAGTCCCGACAGGGGGGACACTGAAGCTTTCTTT
>TRBV4-3|TRBJ2-7|.|15|.
CASSQGVGRNYEQYF
TGCGCCAGCAGCCAAGGGGTCGGACGGAACTACGAGCAGTACTTC
>TRBV6-6|TRBJ2-7|.|11|many
CASSYPEEQYF
TGTGCCAGCAGTTATCCCGAGGAGCAGTACTTC
>TRBV20-1|TRBJ2-7|.|13|.
CSVRRLGTYVQYF
TGCAGTGTTAGACGTCTAGGGACCTACGTGCAGTACTTC
>TRBV24-1|TRBJ2-7|TRBD1|12|.
CATRGDSYEQYF
TGTGCCACCAGGGGGGACAGCTACGAGCAGTACTTC
>TRBV12-5|TRBJ1-6|.|23|.
CASGLVVSVIYSHSRTPNSPLHF
TGTGCTAGTGGTTTGGTAGTCTCAGTGATCTACTCCCACTCAAGAACCCCTAATTCACCCCTCCACTTT
>TRBV6-2/TRBV6-3|TRBJ2-7|TRBD1|16|.
CASSYSGTAPSYEQYF
TGTGCCAGCAGTTACTCCGGGACAGCACCTTCCTACGAGCAGTACTTC
>TRBV3-1|TRBJ1-1|.|14|.
CASSQEADLSEAFF
TGTGCCAGCAGCCAAGAGGCCGACCTTAGTGAAGCTTTCTTT
>TRBV5-4|TRBJ2-1|.|12|few
CASSWTDNEQFF
TGTGCCAGCAGCTGGACGGATAATGAGCAGTTCTTC
>TRBV3-1|TRBJ2-3|.|17|once
CASSQGDPLARADTQYF
TGTGCCAGCAGCCAAGGCGATCCGTTGGCGCGGGCAGATACGCAGTATTTT
>TRBV5-5|TRBJ2-5|TRBD2|16|.
CASSFPTSGGAETQYF
TGTGCCAGCAGCTTCCCGACTAGCGGGGGGGCTGAGACCCAGTACTTC
>TRBV20-1|TRBJ1-1|.|12|.
CSARDLQAEAFF
TGCAGTGCTAGAGATTTACAAGCTGAAGCTTTCTTT
>TRBV11-2|TRBJ2-6|TRBD2|16|many
CASSLVGRAGANVLTF
TGTGCCAGCAGCTTAGTGGGGAGGGCTGGGGCCAACGTCCTGACTTTC
>TRBV29-1|TRBJ2-1|TRBD2|14|many
CSVDLRGNHNEQFF
TGCAGCGTTGATCTGCGGGGGAACCACAATGAGCAGTTCTTC
>TRBV7-9|TRBJ2-4|.|12|many
CASSIRQNIQYF
TGTGCCAGCAGCATCAGACAGAACATTCAGTACTTC
>TRBV9|TRBJ1-3|.|15|few
CASSVGAGSGNTIYF
TGTGCCAGCAGCGTCGGAGCAGGCTCTGGAAACACCATATATTTT
>TRBV7-3|TRBJ2-2|TRBD2|17|.
CASSFLAGDTNTGEQFF
TGTGCCAGCAGCTTCCTAGCGGGAGATACAAACACCGGGGAGCAGTTTTTT
>TRBV2|TRBJ2-7|TRBD1|14|few
CASRLRDRGYEQYF
TGTGCCAGCAGACTAAGGGACAGGGGTTACGAGCAGTACTTC
>TRBV5-6|TRBJ2-7|.|14|few
CASSFVNSPYEQYF
TGTGCCAGCAGCTTTGTAAACTCCCCCTACGAGCAGTACTTC
>TRBV29-1|TRBJ2-2|.|14|many
CSVEKASMTGELFF
TGCAGCGTTGAAAAGGCCAGTATGACCGGGGAGCTGTTTTTT